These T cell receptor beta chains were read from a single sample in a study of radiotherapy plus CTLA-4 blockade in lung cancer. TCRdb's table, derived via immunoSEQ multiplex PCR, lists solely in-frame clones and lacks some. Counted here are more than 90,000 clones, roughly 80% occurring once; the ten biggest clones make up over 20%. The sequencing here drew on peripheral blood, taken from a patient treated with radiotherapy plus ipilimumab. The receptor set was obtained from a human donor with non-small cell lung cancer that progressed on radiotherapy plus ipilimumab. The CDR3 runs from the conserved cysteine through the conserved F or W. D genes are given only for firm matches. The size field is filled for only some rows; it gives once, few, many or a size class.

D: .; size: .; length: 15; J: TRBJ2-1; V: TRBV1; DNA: TGCACCAGCAGCCGACCGGAGAACTCGGGGAATGAGCAGTTCTTC; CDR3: CTSSRPENSGNEQFF
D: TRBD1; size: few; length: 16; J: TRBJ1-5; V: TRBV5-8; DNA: TGTGCCAGCAGCGCTTCCTACAGGGGCGCGGATCAGCCCCAGCATTTT; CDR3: CASSASYRGADQPQHF
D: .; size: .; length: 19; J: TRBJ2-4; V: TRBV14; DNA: TGTGCCAGCAGCCAAAGTGCGGCAGGAGACCACAGGGCCAAAAACATTCAGTACTTC; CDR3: CASSQSAAGDHRAKNIQYF
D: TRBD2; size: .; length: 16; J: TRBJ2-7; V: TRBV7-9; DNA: TGTGCCAGCAGCTTAGGTGGGACTAGCGGGACCTACGAGCAGTACTTC; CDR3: CASSLGGTSGTYEQYF
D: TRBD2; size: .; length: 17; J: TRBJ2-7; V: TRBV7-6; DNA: TGTGCCAGCAGCTTAGTGGGGGGTTTGGGGGGGTACTACGAGCAGTACTTC; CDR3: CASSLVGGLGGYYEQYF
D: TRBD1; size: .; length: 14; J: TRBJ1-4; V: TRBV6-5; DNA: TGTGCCAGCAGTGCGACAGGGTCTAATGAAAAACTGTTTTTT; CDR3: CASSATGSNEKLFF
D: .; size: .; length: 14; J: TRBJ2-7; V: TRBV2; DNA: TGTGCCAGCAAAGAGGGAGTAGGGGCCTACGAGCAGTACTTC; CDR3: CASKEGVGAYEQYF
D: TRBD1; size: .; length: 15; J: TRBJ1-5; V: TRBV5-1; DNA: TGTGCCAGCAGCTTGCAGGGGACAGGCGGTCAGCCCCAGCATTTT; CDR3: CASSLQGTGGQPQHF
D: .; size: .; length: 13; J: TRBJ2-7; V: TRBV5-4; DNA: TGTGCCAGCAGCGGGCAGGGGTCCTACGAGCAGTACTTC; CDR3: CASSGQGSYEQYF
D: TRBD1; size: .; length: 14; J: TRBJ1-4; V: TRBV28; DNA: TGTGCCAGCAGTTTGACAGGGATTCGGGAAAAACTGTTTTTT; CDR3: CASSLTGIREKLFF
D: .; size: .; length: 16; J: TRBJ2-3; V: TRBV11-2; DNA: TGTGCCAGCAGCTTAGATTTTCCGGGTGGCACAGATACGCAGTATTTT; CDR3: CASSLDFPGGTDTQYF
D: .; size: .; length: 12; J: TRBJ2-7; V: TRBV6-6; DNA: TGTGCCAGCCGCGCGGGATCCTACGAGCAGTACTTC; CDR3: CASRAGSYEQYF
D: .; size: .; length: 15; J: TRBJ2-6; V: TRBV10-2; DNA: TGCGCCAGCAGTGAAAGGGGGTCTGGGGCCAACGTCCTGACTTTC; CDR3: CASSERGSGANVLTF
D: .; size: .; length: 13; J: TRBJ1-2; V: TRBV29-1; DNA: TGCAGCGTTCAGACAGGTACTAACTATGGCTACACCTTC; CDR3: CSVQTGTNYGYTF
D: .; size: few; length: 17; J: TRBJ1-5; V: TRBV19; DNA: TGTGCCAGTAGTATAATCCCGGAAAGTGGAGGAAATCAGCCCCAGCATTTT; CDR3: CASSIIPESGGNQPQHF
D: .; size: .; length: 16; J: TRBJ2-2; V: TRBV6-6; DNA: TGTGCCAGCAGTTACTCGGCCGTCAAGTACACCGGGGAGCTGTTTTTT; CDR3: CASSYSAVKYTGELFF
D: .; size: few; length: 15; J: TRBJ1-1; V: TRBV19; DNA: TGTGCCAGTAGGCTACAGGGCTCCCAAAACACTGAAGCTTTCTTT; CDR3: CASRLQGSQNTEAFF
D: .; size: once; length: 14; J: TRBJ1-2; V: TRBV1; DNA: TGCACCAGCAGCCACGATCAACAGAGCTATGGCTACACCTTC; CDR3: CTSSHDQQSYGYTF
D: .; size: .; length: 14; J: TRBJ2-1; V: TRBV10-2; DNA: TGCGCCAGCTCCGACCGATACTCCTACAATGAGCAGTTCTTC; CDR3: CASSDRYSYNEQFF
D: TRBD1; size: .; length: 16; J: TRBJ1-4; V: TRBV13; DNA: TGTGCCAGCAGCAATCGACAGGGGGCGAACAATGAAAAACTGTTTTTT; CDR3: CASSNRQGANNEKLFF
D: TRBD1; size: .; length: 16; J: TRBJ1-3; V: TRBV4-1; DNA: TGCGCCAGCAGCCAGGACAGGGGACCCTCTGGAAACACCATATATTTT; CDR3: CASSQDRGPSGNTIYF
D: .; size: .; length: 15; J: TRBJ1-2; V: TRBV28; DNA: TGTGCCAGCAGCTCGGGAGGACAATCAAGTTATGGCTACACCTTC; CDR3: CASSSGGQSSYGYTF
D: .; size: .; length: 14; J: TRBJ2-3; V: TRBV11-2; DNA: TGTGCCAGCAGCCAGCGGGCGGGAACAGATACGCAGTATTTT; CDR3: CASSQRAGTDTQYF
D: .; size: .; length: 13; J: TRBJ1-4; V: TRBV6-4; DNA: TGTGCCAGCAGTGAGGGTCCGCAGGAAAAACTGTTTTTT; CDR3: CASSEGPQEKLFF
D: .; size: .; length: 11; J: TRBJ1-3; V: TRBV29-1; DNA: TGCAGCGTTTTCAGGGGACACACCATATATTTT; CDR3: CSVFRGHTIYF
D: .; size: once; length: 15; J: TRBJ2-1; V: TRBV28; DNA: TGTGCCAGCAGTTTATGGTTCGGGACACGGAAAGAGCAGTTCTTC; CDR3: CASSLWFGTRKEQFF
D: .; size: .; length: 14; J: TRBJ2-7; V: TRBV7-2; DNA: TGTGCCAGCAGCCCCCAACAGGGTTCCGACGAGCAGTACTTC; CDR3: CASSPQQGSDEQYF
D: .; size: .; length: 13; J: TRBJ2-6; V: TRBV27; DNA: TGTGCCAGCAGACCCACTGGGGCCAACGTCCTGACTTTC; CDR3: CASRPTGANVLTF
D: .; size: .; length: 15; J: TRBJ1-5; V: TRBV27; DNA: TGTGCCAGCAAATTGGAGGTCCGGAGCAATCAGCCCCAGCATTTT; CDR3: CASKLEVRSNQPQHF
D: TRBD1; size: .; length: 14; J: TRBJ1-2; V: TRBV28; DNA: TGTGCCAGCAGTATAGACAGGGATAACTATGGCTACACCTTC; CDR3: CASSIDRDNYGYTF
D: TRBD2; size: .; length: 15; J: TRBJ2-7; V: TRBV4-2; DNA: TGTGCCAGCAGCCAAGAAACTAGCGGGAGCTACGAGCAGTACTTC; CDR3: CASSQETSGSYEQYF
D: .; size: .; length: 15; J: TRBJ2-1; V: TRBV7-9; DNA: TGTGCCAGCAGCTACCTACGGAGCTTGGGCAATGAGCAGTTCTTC; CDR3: CASSYLRSLGNEQFF
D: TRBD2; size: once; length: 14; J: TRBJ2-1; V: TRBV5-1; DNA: TGCGCCAGCAGCGAAGGGACTAGCGGGTATGAGCAGTTCTTC; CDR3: CASSEGTSGYEQFF
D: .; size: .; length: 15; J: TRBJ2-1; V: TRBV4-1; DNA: TGCGCCAGCAGCCAAGTAGGCAGGGTTAAATATGAGCAGTTCTTC; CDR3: CASSQVGRVKYEQFF
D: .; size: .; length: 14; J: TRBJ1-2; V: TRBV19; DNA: TGTGCCAGTAGTATAGCACGGGGGAACTATGGCTACACCTTC; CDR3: CASSIARGNYGYTF
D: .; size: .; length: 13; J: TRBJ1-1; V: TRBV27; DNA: TGTGCCAGCAGTTTCACGATCGGAACTGAAGCTTTCTTT; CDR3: CASSFTIGTEAFF
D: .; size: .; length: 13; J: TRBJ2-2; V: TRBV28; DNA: TGTGCCAGCGGTACTGGGTACACCGGGGAGCTGTTTTTT; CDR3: CASGTGYTGELFF
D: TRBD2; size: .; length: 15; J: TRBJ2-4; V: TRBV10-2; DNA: TGCGCCAGCAGTGAGCAAGCGGGATACAAAAACATTCAGTACTTC; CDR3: CASSEQAGYKNIQYF